Listed here are 17 T cell receptor beta chains from one sample, sequenced in a study of blood T cell repertoires in COVID-19. The table came from immunoSEQ multiplex PCR; TCRdb's copy has only in-frame clones and leaves some out. The data show 190,000 or so clones, with just under 90% seen just once and 0.88% held by the top ten. Sequenced sample: peripheral blood. Source of these receptors: a woman aged 18 to 35 who had recovered from COVID-19.

V is TRBV11-2 and J is TRBJ2-1; 9 bases line up with TRBD2. Germline values: CDR1 SGHAT, CDR2 FQNNGV. The CDR3 extends over 15 amino acids. With V trimmed by 2 bases and J by 7 bases, 6 bases remained unmatched. This CDR3 reads CASSLTAGGRNEQFF. For the CDR3, the DNA is TGTGCCAGCAGCTTAACAGCGGGGGGCCGGAATGAGCAGTTCTTC. Looking up the rest from reference TRBV11-2 and TRBJ2-1 gives the full variable domain: EAGVAQSPRYKIIEKRQSVAFWCNPISGHATLYWYQQILGQGPKLLIQFQNNGVVDDSQLPKDRFSAERLKGVDSTLKIQPAKLEDSAVYLCASSLTAGGRNEQFFGPGTRLTVL.

This clone appeared a few times. The V call is TRBV6-1, the J call TRBJ2-1, with a tentative D call TRBD2 (6 bases). The CDR3 consists of 17 residues. Trimming cost V 2 bases and J 3 bases, with 17 bases left between them. Germline lookup yields CDR1 MNHNS and CDR2 SASEGT. CDR3 in amino acids: CASSEYPLAGLYNEQFF. The DNA of the CDR3 is TGTGCCAGCAGTGAATACCCGCTTGCGGGGCTCTACAATGAGCAGTTCTTC.

The gene calls are TRBV27 and TRBJ1-2; a weak D match, TRBD1 (5 bases). Germline loops: CDR1 MNHEY, CDR2 SMNVEV (reference sequence). V was clipped by 1 base and J by 0 bases, with 9 bases between them. The CDR3 runs 15 residues. The CDR3 DNA is TGTGCCAGCAGTTTATGGGGGGGGACTAACTATGGCTACACCTTC. Amino acids: CASSLWGGTNYGYTF.

The chain carries TRBV27 and TRBJ2-7, with 16 nucleotides matching TRBD2. The germline CDR1 and CDR2 sequences are MNHEY and SMNVEV (reference sequence). This CDR3 has 18 residues. Unmatched junction bases numbered 11, after V lost 4 bases and J lost 5 bases. For the CDR3, the DNA is TGTGCCAGCAGTTCCGTCAGCGGGACTAGCGGGGGGGTAGACGAGCAGTACTTC. Its translation: CASSSVSGTSGGVDEQYF.

The rearrangement links TRBV5-1 to TRBJ2-3; D is possibly TRBD2 (5 bases). Germline-derived CDR1 and CDR2 are SGHRS and YFSETQ. The CDR3 spans 15 residues. V was pared by 2 bases and J by 5 bases, with 15 bases between. The CDR3 region is CASSFTSPLIDTQYF. CDR3 sequence (DNA): TGCGCCAGCAGCTTCACTAGTCCACTCATAGATACGCAGTATTTT.

J is TRBJ2-1 and V is TRBV19, with TRBD2 identical over 9 bases. V trimming: 10 bases; J trimming: 3 bases; junction bases outside the gene matches: 10. Germline CDR1 LNHDA, CDR2 SQIVND (reference sequence). The CDR3 extends over 15 amino acids. CDR3 DNA sequence: TGTGCCACCTCCATCGGGACTAGCAGCTACAATGAGCAGTTCTTC. Translation: CATSIGTSSYNEQFF.

The rearrangement links TRBV5-6 to TRBJ1-1, with D uncertain. The CDR3 is 14 residues long. The germline V and J ends were trimmed by 0 bases and 5 bases, with 11 bases remaining between them. Germline V gene data show CDR1 as SGHDT and CDR2 as YYEEEE. CDR3 DNA: TGTGCCAGCAGCTTGGCATATGGACTTACTGAAGCTTTCTTT. Translation gives CASSLAYGLTEAFF.

This rearrangement joins TRBV9 to TRBJ1-4, with 7 bases fitting TRBD1. Per germline, CDR1 SGDLS and CDR2 YYNGEE. The CDR3 contains 15 residues. V dropped 4 bases and J dropped 7; count of bases not matched to a gene: 10. The CDR3 DNA reads TGTGCCAGCAGCCCGGGACAGCCGGCGGGTGAAAAACTGTTTTTT. Translating gives CASSPGQPAGEKLFF. Looking up the rest from reference TRBV9 and TRBJ1-4 gives the full variable domain: DSGVTQTPKHLITATGQRVTLRCSPRSGDLSVYWYQQSLDQGLQFLIQYYNGEERAKGNILERFSAQQFPDLHSELNLSSLELGDSALYFCASSPGQPAGEKLFFGSGTQLSVL.

V and J are TRBV7-3 and TRBJ2-3, with 9 bases that match TRBD1. V gave up 1 base and J gave up 5 bases; unmatched junction bases: 7. The CDR3 length is 16 residues. Germline V gene sequence: CDR1 SGHTA, CDR2 FQGTGA. CDR3 in DNA: TGTGCCAGCAGCTTAAGGGACAGGGAGTCTAGAGATACGCAGTATTTT. Protein product: CASSLRDRESRDTQYF.

The chain joins TRBV3-1 (or the pseudogene TRBV3-2) to TRBJ2-1; 8 bases map to TRBD2. V lost 1 base to trimming and J lost 3 bases; unmatched junction nucleotides: 5. The CDR3 runs to 16 residues. CDR1 is LGHDT, CDR2 YNNKEL, per germline (reference sequence). The CDR3 bases are TGTGCCAGCAGCCAAGCAGCGGGGGTACTCTACAATGAGCAGTTCTTC. Its protein is CASSQAAGVLYNEQFF.

J is TRBJ1-2 and V is TRBV12-3 or TRBV12-4; possible D gene TRBD1, 5 bases. Trimming removed 5 bases from V and 5 bases from J, with 6 bases in between. The CDR3 extends over 11 amino acids. The CDR3 DNA reads TGTGCCAGCAGTAGACAGTATGGCTACACCTTC. Protein: CASSRQYGYTF.

This clone was seen only a few times. The genes are TRBV9 and TRBJ2-3, with a weak D call TRBD1 (5 bases). This CDR3 comprises 12 residues. The V and J ends lost 6 bases and 6 bases respectively, with 11 bases between them. Germline CDR1 SGDLS, CDR2 YYNGEE. The CDR3 nucleotides read TGTGCCAGCAAGGGGCGCGGCGATACGCAGTATTTT. Its translation: CASKGRGDTQYF.

The gene calls are TRBV6-6 and TRBJ2-1; 8 positions match TRBD2. Germline V lookup: CDR1 MNHNY, CDR2 SVGAGI (reference sequence). This CDR3 is built from 16 residues. J gave up 5 bases and V 0 bases, and 6 bases lay outside the gene matches. The CDR3 region has the DNA TGTGCCAGCAGTTACTCGCCGGGACTAGGGAACAATGAGCAGTTCTTC. Encoded protein: CASSYSPGLGNNEQFF.

The rearrangement links TRBV19 to TRBJ1-5; D remains unclear. The CDR3 is 14 amino acids. V lost 3 bases and J lost 3, with 9 bases in between. CDR1 is LNHDA, CDR2 SQIVND, per germline (reference sequence). The CDR3 DNA reads as TGTGCCAGTAGTATTACAATTACCAATCAGCCCCAGCATTTT. Protein sequence: CASSITITNQPQHF.

V is TRBV18 and J is TRBJ2-3; 7 bases agree with TRBD1. This CDR3 has 14 amino acids. Germline V gene lookup returns CDR1 KGHSH and CDR2 LQKENI. J lost 4 bases, V lost 2 bases, and 3 bases had no gene match. This CDR3 is CASSPGQGADTQYF. CDR3 DNA: TGTGCCAGCTCACCAGGGCAGGGGGCAGATACGCAGTATTTT.

V is TRBV5-1 and J is TRBJ2-7; tentatively, D is TRBD1 (5 bases). The CDR3 length is 14 residues. V dropped 2 bases and J dropped 0 bases, with 9 bases sitting between them. CDR1 SGHRS and CDR2 YFSETQ come from the germline V gene. The CDR3 loop is CASSLGVNSYEQYF. The CDR3 bases are TGCGCCAGCAGCTTAGGGGTCAACTCCTACGAGCAGTACTTC.

The chain recombines TRBV27 with TRBJ2-1; TRBD1 matches 12 bases. The CDR3 is 17 residues long. CDR1 is MNHEY and CDR2 is SMNVEV in the germline V gene (reference sequence). V dropped 3 bases and J dropped 10; count of bases not matched to a gene: 13. CDR3 loop: CASSFLGRDRGLREQFF. The CDR3 coding sequence is TGTGCCAGCAGTTTCCTAGGCCGGGACAGGGGGCTCAGAGAGCAGTTCTTC.